The sequence of this T cell receptor beta chain was determined in a study of blood T cell repertoires in COVID-19. Turning to the study itself: COVID-19 samples from acute and convalescent phases originated in the United States, Italy and Spain. PBMCs, B-cell-depleted T cells, or T cells provided the cDNA or gDNA that made up the material.

Per the authors' pipeline: Scientists estimated how many nucleated cells there were by amplifying reference gene primers. Libraries were prepared by immunoSEQ multiplex PCR; TCRdb keeps only in-frame clonotypes and omits some of them. From that table come the V and J calls and clone size; the DNA was used to work out D and trimming. The table lists a few hundred thousand clones, more than 80% of them singletons. The sample comprised peripheral blood. This TCR was sampled from a woman at least 80 years old with acute or convalescent COVID-19.

CDR3 sequence: CASSELVNPADTQYF. As DNA, the CDR3 is TGCGCCAGCAGTGAGTTGGTGAACCCGGCAGATACGCAGTATTTT. This chain connects TRBV10-1 to TRBJ2-3; D remains unclear. CDR3 length: 15 amino acids. V was pared by 1 base and J by 4 bases, with 12 bases between. The germline V gene has CDR1 WNHNN and CDR2 SYGVQD (reference sequence).